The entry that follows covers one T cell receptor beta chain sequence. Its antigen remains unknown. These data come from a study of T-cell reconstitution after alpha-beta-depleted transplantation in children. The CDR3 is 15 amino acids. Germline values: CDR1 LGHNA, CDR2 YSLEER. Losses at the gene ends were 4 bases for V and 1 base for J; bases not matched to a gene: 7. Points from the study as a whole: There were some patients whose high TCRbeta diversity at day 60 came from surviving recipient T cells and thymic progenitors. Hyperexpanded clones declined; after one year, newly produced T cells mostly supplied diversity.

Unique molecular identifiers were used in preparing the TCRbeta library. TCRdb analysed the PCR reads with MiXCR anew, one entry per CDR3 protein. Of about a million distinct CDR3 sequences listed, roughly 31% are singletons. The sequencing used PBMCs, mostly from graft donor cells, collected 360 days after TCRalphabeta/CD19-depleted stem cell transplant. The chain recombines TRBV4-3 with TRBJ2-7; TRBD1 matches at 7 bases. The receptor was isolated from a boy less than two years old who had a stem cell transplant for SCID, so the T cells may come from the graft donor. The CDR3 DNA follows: TGCGCCAGCAGCCTGGAATTGGGACAGTCCTACGAGCAGTACTTC. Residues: CASSLELGQSYEQYF.